The next 10 T cell receptor beta chains were all read from a single sample in a study of blood T cell repertoires in COVID-19. TCRdb's table, derived via immunoSEQ multiplex PCR, lists solely in-frame clones and lacks some. The sample holds a few hundred thousand clones, just over 85% seen once. The specimen was PBMCs or T cells enriched from blood (not recorded which). The receptors stem from a woman aged 35 to 49 with acute COVID-19.

The DNA of the CDR3 is TGTGCCAGCTCACCCGAAGCGGGAGGTACCTACGAGCAGTACTTC. This encodes CASSPEAGGTYEQYF. The genes are TRBV18 and TRBJ2-7; TRBD2 aligns across 9 bases. The J segment lost 2 bases and the V segment lost 3 bases, leaving 5 bases of the junction unmatched. The CDR3 contains 15 residues. The V gene's germline CDR1 is KGHSH and CDR2 LQKENI.

The V and J genes are TRBV7-8 and TRBJ1-6; a possible D gene is TRBD1 (6 bases). In germline, CDR1 is SGHVS, CDR2 FQNEAQ. Trimming took off 7 bases at V and 2 bases at J, with 15 bases between the two ends. This CDR3 is built from 16 residues. CDR3: CASTPQGSTYNSPLHF. The CDR3 nucleotides read TGTGCCAGCACCCCGCAGGGGAGCACCTATAATTCACCCCTCCACTTT.

V gene TRBV6-5 combines with J gene TRBJ1-6; 9 bases line up with TRBD1. The CDR3 loop spans 13 amino acids. Trimming took 6 bases from V and 8 from J; bases not matched to a gene: 2. The germline CDR1 and CDR2 sequences are MNHEY and SVGAGI. Written as DNA, the CDR3 is TGTGCCAGCAGGCGGGACAGGGATTCACCCCTCCACTTT. It specifies CASRRDRDSPLHF.

This clone has just a few counts. The gene calls are TRBV7-6 and TRBJ2-1; 8 nucleotides agree with TRBD2. This CDR3 spans 16 amino acids. Germline-derived CDR1 and CDR2 are SGHVS and FNYEAQ. The V gene end was trimmed by 4 bases and the J gene end by 9 bases; junction bases not matched to a gene: 14. The chain's CDR3 is CASSSKGLAGGGEQFF. The CDR3 region has the DNA TGTGCCAGCAGCTCTAAGGGGCTAGCGGGTGGCGGTGAGCAGTTCTTC.

The chain couples TRBV6-4 to TRBJ1-5; D not certain. The CDR3 extends over 13 amino acids. Germline CDR1 and CDR2: MRHNA and SNTAGT. The V gene lost 6 bases and the J gene lost 2 bases, with 8 bases spanning the gap. The CDR3 DNA follows: TGTGCCAGCAGCCGGAGTGGCAATCAGCCCCAGCATTTT. Its translation is CASSRSGNQPQHF.

J is TRBJ2-7 and V is TRBV3-1 (or the pseudogene TRBV3-2); no clear D. V shed 4 bases and J shed 5 bases, with 15 bases lying between them. The germline V gene encodes CDR1 LGHDT and CDR2 YNNKEL (reference sequence). The CDR3 extends over 14 amino acids. CDR3 region: CASSRRPGQDEQYF. In DNA form, the CDR3 reads TGTGCCAGCAGCCGACGACCAGGCCAGGACGAGCAGTACTTC.

The gene calls are TRBV27 and TRBJ2-7; TRBD2 agrees at 14 bases. The trim removed 7 bases at V and 6 bases at J, leaving 11 bases unmatched. Germline CDR1 reads MNHEY; CDR2 reads SMNVEV (reference sequence). The CDR3 is 16 amino acids. The CDR3 reads CASTQHPGLAGGEQYF. For the CDR3, the DNA is TGTGCCAGCACCCAACATCCCGGACTAGCGGGAGGCGAGCAGTACTTC.

As regards this clone: At the DNA level, this CDR3 is encoded by other sequences in the same sample as well. The CDR3 reads CASSRGQTYEQYF. DNA for the CDR3: TGTGCCAGCTCCCGGGGACAGACTTACGAGCAGTACTTC. This rearrangement joins TRBV18 to TRBJ2-7; 7 bases fit TRBD1. Germline CDR1 is KGHSH and CDR2 is LQKENI. V gave up 6 bases and J gave up 4 bases; unmatched junction bases: 6. The length of the CDR3 is 13 residues. The full variable domain, rest sourced from reference TRBV18 and TRBJ2-7, is NAGVMQNPRHLVRRRGQEARLRCSPMKGHSHVYWYRQLPEEGLKFMVYLQKENIIDESGMPKERFSAEFPKEGPSILRIQQVVRGDSAAYFCASSRGQTYEQYFGPGTRLTVT.

The chain employs TRBV6-2 or TRBV6-3 and TRBJ2-7; D is unclear. Looked up from germline, CDR1 is MNHEY and CDR2 is SVGEGT. Trimming stripped 4 bases from V and 5 bases from J, with 12 bases between. This CDR3 spans 13 amino acids. This chain's CDR3 is CASSFREAHEQYF. As DNA, the CDR3 is TGTGCCAGCAGTTTCCGAGAGGCCCACGAGCAGTACTTC.

This CDR3 is CASSLGGNSPLHF. The CDR3 DNA reads as TGTGCCAGCAGTTTAGGAGGCAATTCACCCCTCCACTTT. J is TRBJ1-6 and V is TRBV28; no firm D call. Germline V gene data show CDR1 as MDHEN and CDR2 as SYDVKM. V shed 2 bases and J shed 7 bases, with 6 bases lying between them. The CDR3 runs 13 residues.